Described below is a single T cell receptor (beta chain) sequence and its context. Among all donors, each was a healthy Caucasian. The data stem from a study of identical twins. A single record per CDR3 protein comes from TCRdb applying MiXCR to the 5' RACE reads. This repertoire shows about 890,000 distinct CDR3 sequences, roughly an eighth found once; its top ten account for around 1.5%. This CDR3 region has 17 residues. V was pared by 0 bases and J by 0 bases, with 5 bases of the junction left unmatched. Germline V lookup: CDR1 KGHDR, CDR2 SFDVKD. The same sample was also studied in work on yellow fever vaccine responses in identical twins. From that second work: Twins reportedly appeared to share part of their vaccine T cell response while keeping part individual.

This receptor was taken from a woman aged 18-29 years in good health. The sequencing input was PBMCs. The V gene is TRBV24-1, the J gene TRBJ2-3, with TRBD1 matching over 7 bases. This chain's CDR3 is CATSDLPWDRSTDTQYF. Written as DNA, the CDR3 is TGTGCCACCAGTGATTTGCCATGGGACAGAAGCACAGATACGCAGTATTTT.